Reported below is one T cell receptor (beta chain). CDR3 length: 14 residues. The trim removed 4 bases at V and 2 bases at J, leaving 2 bases unmatched. Germline assignment: CDR1 SGHRS and CDR2 YFSETQ. This specimen belongs to a study of blood T cell repertoires in COVID-19. Study overall: Nucleic acid was either cDNA or gDNA, and it came from T cells, B-cell-depleted T cells, or PBMCs.

Sequencing used immunoSEQ multiplex PCR; TCRdb keeps in-frame clones, though not all of them. This repertoire shows approximately 140,000 clones, 86% found once; its top ten account for approximately 3.5%. This TCR came from a man between 70 and 80 years old with acute or convalescent COVID-19. Sample: peripheral blood. The chain uses TRBV5-1 and TRBJ1-1; 10 bases align to TRBD1. The DNA of the CDR3 is TGCGCCAGCAGCGGGACAGGGGTTAACACTGAAGCTTTCTTT. It translates to CASSGTGVNTEAFF. Full variable domain (missing parts from reference TRBV5-1 and TRBJ1-1): KAGVTQTPRYLIKTRGQQVTLSCSPISGHRSVSWYQQTPGQGLQFLFEYFSETQRNKGNFPGRFSGRQFSNSRSEMNVSTLELGDSALYLCASSGTGVNTEAFFGQGTRLTVV.